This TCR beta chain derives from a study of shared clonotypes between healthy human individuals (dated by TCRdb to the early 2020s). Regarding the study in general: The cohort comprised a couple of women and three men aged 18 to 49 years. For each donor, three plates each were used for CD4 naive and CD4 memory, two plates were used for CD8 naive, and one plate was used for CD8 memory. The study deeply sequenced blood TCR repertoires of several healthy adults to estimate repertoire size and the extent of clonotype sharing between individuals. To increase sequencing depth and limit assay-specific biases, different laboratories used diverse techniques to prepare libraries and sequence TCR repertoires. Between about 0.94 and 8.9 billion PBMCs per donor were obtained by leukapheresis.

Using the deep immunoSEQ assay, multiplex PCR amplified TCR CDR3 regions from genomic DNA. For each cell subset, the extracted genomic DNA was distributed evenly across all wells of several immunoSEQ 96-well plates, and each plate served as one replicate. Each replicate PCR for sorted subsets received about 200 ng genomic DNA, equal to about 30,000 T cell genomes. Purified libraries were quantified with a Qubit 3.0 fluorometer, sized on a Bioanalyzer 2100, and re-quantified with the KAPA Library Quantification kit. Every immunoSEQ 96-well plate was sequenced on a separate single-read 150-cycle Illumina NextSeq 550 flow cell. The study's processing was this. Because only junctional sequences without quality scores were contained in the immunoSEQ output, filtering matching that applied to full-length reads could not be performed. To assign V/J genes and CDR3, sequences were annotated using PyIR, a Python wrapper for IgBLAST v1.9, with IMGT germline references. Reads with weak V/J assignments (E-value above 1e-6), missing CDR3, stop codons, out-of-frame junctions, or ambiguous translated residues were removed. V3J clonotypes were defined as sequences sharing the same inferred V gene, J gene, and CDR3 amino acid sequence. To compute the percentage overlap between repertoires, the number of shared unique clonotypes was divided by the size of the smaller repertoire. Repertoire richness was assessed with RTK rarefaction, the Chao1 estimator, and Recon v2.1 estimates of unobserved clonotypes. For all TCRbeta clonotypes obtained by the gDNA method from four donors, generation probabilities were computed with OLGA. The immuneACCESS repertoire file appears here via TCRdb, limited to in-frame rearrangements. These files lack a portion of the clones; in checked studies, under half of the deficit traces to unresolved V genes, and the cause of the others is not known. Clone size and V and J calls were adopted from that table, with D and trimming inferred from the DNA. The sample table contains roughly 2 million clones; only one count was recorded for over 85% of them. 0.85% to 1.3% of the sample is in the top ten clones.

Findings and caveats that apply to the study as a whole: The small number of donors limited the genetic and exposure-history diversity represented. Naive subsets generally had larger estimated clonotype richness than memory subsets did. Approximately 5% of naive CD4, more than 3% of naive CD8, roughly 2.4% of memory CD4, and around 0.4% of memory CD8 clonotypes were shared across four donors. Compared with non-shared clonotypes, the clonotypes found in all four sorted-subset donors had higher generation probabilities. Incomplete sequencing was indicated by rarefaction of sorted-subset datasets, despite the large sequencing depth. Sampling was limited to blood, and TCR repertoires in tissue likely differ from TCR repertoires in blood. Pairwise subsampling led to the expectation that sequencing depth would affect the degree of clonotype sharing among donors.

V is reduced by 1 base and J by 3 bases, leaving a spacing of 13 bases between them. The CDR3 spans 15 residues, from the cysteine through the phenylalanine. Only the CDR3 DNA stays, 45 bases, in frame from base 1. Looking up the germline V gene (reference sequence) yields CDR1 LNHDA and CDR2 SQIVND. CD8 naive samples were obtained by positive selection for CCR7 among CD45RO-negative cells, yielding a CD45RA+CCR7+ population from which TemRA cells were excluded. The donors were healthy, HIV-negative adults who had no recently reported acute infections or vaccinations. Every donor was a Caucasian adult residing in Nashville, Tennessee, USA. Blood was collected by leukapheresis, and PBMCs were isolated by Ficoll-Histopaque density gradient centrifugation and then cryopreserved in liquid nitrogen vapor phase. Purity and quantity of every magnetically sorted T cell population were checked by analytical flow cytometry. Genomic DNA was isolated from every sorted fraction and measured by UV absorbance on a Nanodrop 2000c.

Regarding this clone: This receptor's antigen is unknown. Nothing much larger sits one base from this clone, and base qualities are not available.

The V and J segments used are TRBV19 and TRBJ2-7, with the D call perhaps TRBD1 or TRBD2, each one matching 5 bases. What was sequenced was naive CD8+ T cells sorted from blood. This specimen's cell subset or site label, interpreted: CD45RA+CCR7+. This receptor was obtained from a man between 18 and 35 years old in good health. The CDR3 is CASSIAGRNHYEQYF. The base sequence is TGTGCCAGTAGTATAGCGGGACGCAACCACTACGAGCAGTACTTC.